This is a list of T cell receptor beta chains from one sample in a study of T cell responses to AZD1222 COVID-19 vaccine. Produced via immunoSEQ multiplex PCR; TCRdb's table is partial and in-frame only. This sample has around 77,000 clones, with around 87% found just once. Material: peripheral blood, obtained on day 0 of AZD1222 vaccination. These TCRs come from an adult in good health. Both conserved end residues are part of each CDR3. A D gene is named only where the DNA matches it firmly. Only part of the rows carry a size: once, few, many, or a class if the clone is expanded.

d_call	v_call	clone_size	j_call	cdr3_nt	cdr3_aa
TRBD1	TRBV7-9	.	TRBJ2-7	TGTGCCAGCAGCCCGGGACAGAACTACGAGCAGTACTTC	CASSPGQNYEQYF
.	TRBV5-8	.	TRBJ1-2	TGTGCCAGCAGCTTGGGCGCAGGTGTTCCCTATGGCTACACCTTC	CASSLGAGVPYGYTF
.	TRBV28	.	TRBJ2-3	TGTGCCAGCGCCTGGCTAGCTCGCGATACGCAGTATTTT	CASAWLARDTQYF
TRBD1	TRBV7-2	.	TRBJ1-2	TGTGCCAGCAGCTTACAGGGGGCGCTCGATGGCTACACCTTC	CASSLQGALDGYTF
.	TRBV6-1	.	TRBJ2-7	TGTGCCAGCAGTGAAGGGAGGACAGCTACCTACGAGCAGTACTTC	CASSEGRTATYEQYF
.	TRBV7-2	.	TRBJ1-6	TGTGCCAGCGGGTTGAATAATTCACCCCTCCACTTT	CASGLNNSPLHF
.	TRBV30	once	TRBJ1-2	TGTGCCTGGAGTTCTGGGACTCTAGGGATCTACACCTTC	CAWSSGTLGIYTF
.	TRBV4-3	once	TRBJ1-6	TGCGCCAGCAGCCAAAGGGGTTCCTATAATTCACCCCTCCACTTT	CASSQRGSYNSPLHF
.	TRBV29-1	.	TRBJ1-1	TGCAGCGTTTCTAGACGGTTGAACACTGAAGCTTTCTTT	CSVSRRLNTEAFF
.	TRBV19	.	TRBJ2-3	TGTGCCAGTACCCCCCCCGGCGCCAGCACAGATACGCAGTATTTT	CASTPPGASTDTQYF
TRBD2	TRBV12-5	few	TRBJ2-1	TGTGCTAGTGGTTTGGCTATCGGCGGGGGGTACAATGAGCAGTTCTTC	CASGLAIGGGYNEQFF
.	TRBV28	once	TRBJ1-1	TGTGCCAGCAGTTTATTTATCGCACCACGGAACACTGAAGCTTTCTTT	CASSLFIAPRNTEAFF
.	TRBV18	.	TRBJ2-2	TGTGCCAGCTCAGCCCGGGAGAGGAACACCGGGGAGCTGTTTTTT	CASSARERNTGELFF
.	TRBV4-2	.	TRBJ1-5	TGTGCCAGCAGCCAAGAGTTGAGGGAACAGCCCCAGCATTTT	CASSQELREQPQHF
.	TRBV11-2	.	TRBJ1-1	TGTGCCAGCAGCGCCACGCTGAACACTGAAGCTTTCTTT	CASSATLNTEAFF
.	TRBV11-1	.	TRBJ1-1	TGTGCCAGCAGCTTAGCCAGGGGAACTGAAGCTTTCTTT	CASSLARGTEAFF
.	TRBV4-2	.	TRBJ1-6	TGTGCCAGCAGCCAAGATCAGGGATATAATTCACCCCTCCACTTT	CASSQDQGYNSPLHF
.	TRBV6-5	.	TRBJ2-4	TGTGCCAGCAAGAGGGACTCCAACAAAAACATTCAGTACTTC	CASKRDSNKNIQYF
.	TRBV5-1	.	TRBJ2-7	TGCGCCAGCAGCTTGCTTGGACCAGGCAGCTACGAGCAGTACTTC	CASSLLGPGSYEQYF
.	TRBV10-3	.	TRBJ1-6	TGTGCCATCAGTGACCTGGAAAATGTGGATTCACCCCTCCACTTT	CAISDLENVDSPLHF
.	TRBV30	.	TRBJ1-2	TGTGCCTGGAACCTACAGGGTAGAGACTATGGCTACACCTTC	CAWNLQGRDYGYTF
TRBD1	TRBV19	.	TRBJ2-3	TGTGCCAGTAGATGGACAGGGGGCACAGATACGCAGTATTTT	CASRWTGGTDTQYF
TRBD1	TRBV20-1	.	TRBJ1-4	TGCAGTGTCGACACAGGGGCAAAACTGTTTTTT	CSVDTGAKLFF
TRBD1	TRBV6-1	.	TRBJ2-1	TGTGCCAGCAGTGAAGCGCTGACAGGGGGCAAGAATGAGCAGTTCTTC	CASSEALTGGKNEQFF
.	TRBV19	.	TRBJ1-2	TGTGCCAGTAATCCCTCCATCGGGACGGCCGGGGGCTACACCTTC	CASNPSIGTAGGYTF
.	TRBV7-9	.	TRBJ2-3	TGTGCCAGCAGCCCAGGGACTTGGGCAGATACGCAGTATTTT	CASSPGTWADTQYF